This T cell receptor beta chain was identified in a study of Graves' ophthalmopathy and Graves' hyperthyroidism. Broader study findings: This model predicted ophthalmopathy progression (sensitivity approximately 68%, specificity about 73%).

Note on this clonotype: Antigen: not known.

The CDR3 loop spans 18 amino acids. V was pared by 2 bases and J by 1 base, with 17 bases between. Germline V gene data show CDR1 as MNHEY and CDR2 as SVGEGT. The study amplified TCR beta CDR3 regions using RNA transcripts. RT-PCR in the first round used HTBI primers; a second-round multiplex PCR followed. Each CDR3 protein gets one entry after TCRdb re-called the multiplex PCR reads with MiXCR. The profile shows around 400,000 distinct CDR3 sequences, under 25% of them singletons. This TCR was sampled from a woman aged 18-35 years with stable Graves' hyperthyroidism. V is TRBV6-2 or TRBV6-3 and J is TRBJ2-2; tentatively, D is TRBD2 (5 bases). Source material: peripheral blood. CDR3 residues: CASSYGGSLIMNTGELFF. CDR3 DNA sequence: TGTGCCAGCAGTTACGGAGGCAGCTTAATAATGAACACCGGGGAGCTGTTTTTT.